What follows are 24 T cell receptor beta chains derived from one specimen sequenced in a study of blood T cell repertoires in COVID-19 (dated by TCRdb to about 2020). Library generation was performed with the immunoSEQ multiplex PCR assay. TCRdb carries this immuneACCESS record with in-frame sequences only. Its versions omit some clonotypes, under half of them owing to an unresolved V gene in the studies checked, with the rest unexplained. For this sample there are over 45,000 clones; about four fifths appear just once. Jointly, the top ten make up about 6.2% of the sample. Material for sequencing was peripheral blood. These receptor sequences come from a human donor in a cohort sampled during active or convalescent COVID-19.

The gene calls are TRBV5-4 and TRBJ2-7; possibly TRBD2 for D (5 bases). V was trimmed by 4 bases and J by 4 bases, leaving 6 bases between them. CDR3 length equals 11 residues. CDR1 SGHNT and CDR2 YYREEE come from the germline V gene (reference sequence). CDR3 nucleotide sequence: TGTGCCAGCAGCCGGGGTTACGAGCAGTACTTC. Protein sequence: CASSRGYEQYF.

The gene calls are TRBV4-2 and TRBJ2-1; the match to TRBD2 covers 7 bases. The J segment lost 0 bases and the V segment lost 1 base, leaving 0 bases of the junction unmatched. This CDR3 comprises 15 residues. CDR1 and CDR2 (germline): LGHNA, YNFKEQ. DNA of the CDR3: TGTGCCAGCAGCCAAGGGACTAGCTCCTACAATGAGCAGTTCTTC. This translates into CASSQGTSSYNEQFF.

The chain uses TRBV2 and TRBJ2-1; 15 bases fit TRBD2. Per germline, CDR1 SNHLY and CDR2 FYNNEI. CDR3 length: 16 residues. Losses at the gene ends were 3 bases for V and 3 bases for J; bases not matched to a gene: 0. The CDR3 DNA reads TGTGCCAGCAGTGAGGGACTAGCGGGGGGCTACAATGAGCAGTTCTTC. It is translated as CASSEGLAGGYNEQFF.

The CDR3 here is CASSLGLAGGSYEQYF. The CDR3 DNA follows: TGTGCCAGCAGCTTAGGTTTAGCGGGGGGGTCCTACGAGCAGTACTTC. The chain carries TRBV7-6 and TRBJ2-7, with TRBD2 matching 11 bases. Germline loops: CDR1 SGHVS, CDR2 FNYEAQ. The CDR3 runs 16 residues. V lost 1 base, J lost 1 base, and 3 bases stayed unmatched.

V and J are TRBV6-5 and TRBJ1-3, with 8 bases that match TRBD1. J gave up 3 bases and V 0 bases, and 1 base lay outside the gene matches. The CDR3 has 15 residues. Looked up from germline, CDR1 is MNHEY and CDR2 is SVGAGI. This chain's CDR3 is CASSYSRGHGNTIYF. CDR3 DNA: TGTGCCAGCAGTTACTCCAGGGGGCATGGAAACACCATATATTTT.

The chain is built from TRBV3-1 (or the pseudogene TRBV3-2) and TRBJ1-4, with a weak D call TRBD1 (5 bases). V was clipped by 0 bases and J by 8 bases, with 13 bases between them. The CDR3 has 15 residues. Germline V gene sequence: CDR1 LGHDT, CDR2 YNNKEL (reference sequence). CDR3 amino acids: CASSQEGVVREKLFF. CDR3 nucleotides: TGTGCCAGCAGCCAAGAAGGGGTAGTTCGCGAAAAACTGTTTTTT.

This clone came up once. This chain's CDR3 is CATSDQPGGGAIDTQYF. CDR3 sequence (DNA): TGTGCCACCAGTGATCAGCCTGGCGGGGGGGCAATAGATACGCAGTATTTT. The chain links TRBV24-1 to TRBJ2-3; 9 nucleotides line up with TRBD2. The V segment lost 3 bases and the J segment 5 bases; nucleotides outside the gene matches: 11. Per germline, CDR1 KGHDR and CDR2 SFDVKD. This CDR3 has 17 residues.

The J gene is TRBJ1-6, the V gene TRBV9, with D perhaps matching TRBD1 (5 bases). The CDR3 extends over 14 amino acids. Trimming left V 1 base short and J 4 bases short, with 6 bases between. Germline lookup yields CDR1 SGDLS and CDR2 YYNGEE. CDR3 in amino acids: CASSVRQYNSPLHF. The CDR3 nucleotides are TGTGCCAGCAGCGTAAGACAGTATAATTCACCCCTCCACTTT.

V and J are TRBV27 and TRBJ1-2; maybe TRBD1 (6 bases). Deletions cut 6 bases from V and 6 bases from J, with 14 bases between. The CDR3 spans 13 residues. Germline-derived CDR1 and CDR2 are MNHEY and SMNVEV (reference sequence). The CDR3 coding sequence is TGTGCCAGCAGCCTAGGGGGTCTAGATGGCTACACCTTC. Encoded protein: CASSLGGLDGYTF.

The chain links TRBV18 to TRBJ2-2; maybe TRBD2 (5 bases). This CDR3 spans 17 amino acids. Germline V gives CDR1 KGHSH, CDR2 LQKENI. Trimming stripped 0 bases from V and 4 bases from J, with 15 bases between. The CDR3 DNA sequence: TGTGCCAGCTCACCACCGGATTACGGGCGGGTCACCGGGGAGCTGTTTTTT. Protein: CASSPPDYGRVTGELFF.

This sequence joins TRBV5-1 and TRBJ2-5; 7 positions agree with TRBD2. Unmatched junction bases numbered 14, after V lost 4 bases and J lost 5 bases. The germline V gene encodes CDR1 SGHRS and CDR2 YFSETQ. The CDR3 is 16 amino acids. CDR3 sequence reads: CASSLSGALVGETQYF. DNA for the CDR3: TGCGCCAGCAGCCTAAGCGGGGCCCTGGTGGGGGAGACCCAGTACTTC.

The V call is TRBV19, the J call TRBJ2-1, with TRBD2 identical over 13 bases. Germline loops: CDR1 LNHDA, CDR2 SQIVND (reference sequence). The CDR3 covers 20 residues. Trimming at V came to 2 bases and at J to 10 bases, leaving 20 bases not matched to a gene. The CDR3 DNA sequence: TGTGCCAGTAGTATAAACCCACCGGGACTAGCGGGGTCACCCCTAAGGGAGCAGTTCTTC. Translated: CASSINPPGLAGSPLREQFF.

The chain couples TRBV7-6 to TRBJ2-1, with 8 bases matching TRBD2. CDR3 length equals 15 residues. Losses at the gene ends were 1 base for V and 6 bases for J; bases not matched to a gene: 5. From germline, CDR1 is SGHVS and CDR2 FNYEAQ. For the CDR3, the DNA is TGTGCCAGCAGCTTAGACCCAGGACTAGCCAATGAGCAGTTCTTC. It yields the protein CASSLDPGLANEQFF.

The rearrangement uses TRBV9 and TRBJ1-1, with D hard to call. The CDR3 loop spans 14 amino acids. Trimming pared 0 bases from V and 1 base from J, leaving 7 bases between. Germline V gene lookup returns CDR1 SGDLS and CDR2 YYNGEE. The CDR3 sequence is CASSVGPENTEAFF. In DNA form, the CDR3 reads TGTGCCAGCAGCGTAGGGCCCGAGAACACTGAAGCTTTCTTT.

This chain joins TRBV30 and TRBJ2-3; tentatively, D is TRBD2 (6 bases). CDR3 length: 13 residues. Looked up from germline, CDR1 is GTSNPN and CDR2 is SVGIG (reference sequence). The ends were cut back, 5 bases at V and 0 bases at J, with 9 bases in the middle. The DNA for the CDR3 is TGTGCCTGGGTGGGGGGTAGCACAGATACGCAGTATTTT. Its protein is CAWVGGSTDTQYF.

V usage is TRBV30 and J usage is TRBJ2-7, with D perhaps TRBD1 or TRBD2 (5 bases each). This CDR3 has 12 amino acids. Germline-derived CDR1 and CDR2 are GTSNPN and SVGIG (reference sequence). CDR3 coding DNA: TGTGCATGGGGGACGGGAACCTACGAGCAGTACTTC. It yields the protein CAWGTGTYEQYF. The entire variable domain, with the rest obtained from reference TRBV30 and TRBJ2-7, is as follows: SQTIHQWPATLVQPVGSPLSLECTVEGTSNPNLYWYRQAAGRGLQLLFYSVGIGQISSEVPQNLSASRPQDRQFILSSKKLLLSDSGFYLCAWGTGTYEQYFGPGTRLTVT.

This clone was counted between two and nine times. The chain has TRBV7-2 and TRBJ1-2; the D is unclear. Germline V gives CDR1 SGHTA, CDR2 FQGNSA. This CDR3 is built from 14 residues. V was clipped by 2 bases and J by 2 bases, with 9 bases between them. The CDR3: CASSLSQRNYGYTF. CDR3 coding DNA: TGTGCCAGCAGCTTATCCCAGCGCAACTATGGCTACACCTTC.

This clone was seen once. The V call is TRBV19, the J call TRBJ1-2; D unresolved. CDR3 length equals 15 residues. Germline V gene sequence: CDR1 LNHDA, CDR2 SQIVND (reference sequence). V was shortened by 6 bases and J by 2 bases, with 16 bases between the two germline ends. CDR3 protein: CASRTIREANYGYTF. Here the CDR3 DNA reads TGTGCCAGTAGAACCATTCGGGAGGCCAACTATGGCTACACCTTC.

This rearrangement joins TRBV25-1 to TRBJ2-7; TRBD1 matches 9 bases. V lost 6 bases and J lost 1; bases outside the gene matches: 10. The CDR3 is 16 amino acids. Germline lookup yields CDR1 MGHDK and CDR2 SYGVNS. The CDR3 DNA follows: TGTGCCAGCAGGGTCCCCCGGGGACAGGGATCCTACGAGCAGTACTTC. It specifies CASRVPRGQGSYEQYF.

Here the CDR3 DNA reads TGTGCCAGCAGTTTTCGGGGACAGGCGGGTACTGAAGCTTTCTTT. Protein sequence: CASSFRGQAGTEAFF. V and J are TRBV27 and TRBJ1-1; TRBD1 matches at 8 bases. This CDR3 comprises 15 residues. Trimming removed 3 bases from V and 5 bases from J; junction bases left unmatched: 8. Germline lookup yields CDR1 MNHEY and CDR2 SMNVEV (reference sequence).

The rearrangement uses TRBV3-1 (or the pseudogene TRBV3-2) and TRBJ1-6; D is perhaps TRBD1 (6 bases). V was pared by 1 base and J by 9 bases, with 10 bases between. CDR1 LGHDT and CDR2 YNNKEL come from the germline V gene (reference sequence). The CDR3 loop spans 14 amino acids. The CDR3 protein is CASSQGLQGSPLHF. The CDR3 bases are TGTGCCAGCAGCCAAGGCTTACAGGGTTCACCCCTCCACTTT.

The chain combines TRBV5-1 with TRBJ1-1; maybe TRBD1 (6 bases). This CDR3 contains 16 residues. Germline V gives CDR1 SGHRS, CDR2 YFSETQ. Trimming removed 0 bases from V and 1 base from J, with 13 bases in between. CDR3 protein: CASSLAGGATNTEAFF. In nucleotides, the CDR3 is TGCGCCAGCAGCTTGGCCGGGGGGGCTACGAACACTGAAGCTTTCTTT. The complete variable domain, with remaining parts taken from reference TRBV5-1 and TRBJ1-1, reads KAGVTQTPRYLIKTRGQQVTLSCSPISGHRSVSWYQQTPGQGLQFLFEYFSETQRNKGNFPGRFSGRQFSNSRSEMNVSTLELGDSALYLCASSLAGGATNTEAFFGQGTRLTVV.

The V call is TRBV21-1, the J call TRBJ1-6; the table's D gene call, TRBD1, was not cross checked with the DNA. TRBV21-1 is labeled a pseudogene. The CDR3 runs 13 residues. CDR3 DNA sequence: TGTGCCAGCACCACGGGGGACAGAACGCTCCTCCACTTT. Protein: CASTTGDRTLLHF.

This chain joins TRBV18 and TRBJ1-1; tentative D call: TRBD1 (5 bases). CDR3 size: 12 residues. Germline V gene data show CDR1 as KGHSH and CDR2 as LQKENI. The V end was cut by 8 bases, the J end by 5 bases, with 12 bases between. CDR3 region: CASLGGGTEAFF. DNA for the CDR3: TGTGCCAGCCTGGGCGGGGGGACTGAAGCTTTCTTT.